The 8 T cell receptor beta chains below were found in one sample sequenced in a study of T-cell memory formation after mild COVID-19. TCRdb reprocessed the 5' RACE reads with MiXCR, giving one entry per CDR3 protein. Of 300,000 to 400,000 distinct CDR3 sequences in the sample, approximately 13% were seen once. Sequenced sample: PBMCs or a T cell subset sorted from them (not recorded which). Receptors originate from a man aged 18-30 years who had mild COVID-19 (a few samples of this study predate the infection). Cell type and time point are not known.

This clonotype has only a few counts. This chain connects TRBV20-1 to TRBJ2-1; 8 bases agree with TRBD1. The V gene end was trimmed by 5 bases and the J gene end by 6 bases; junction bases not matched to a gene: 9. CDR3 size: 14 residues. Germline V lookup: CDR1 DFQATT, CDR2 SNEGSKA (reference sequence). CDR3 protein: CSAFRTGQFNEQFF. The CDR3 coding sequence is TGCAGTGCTTTTAGGACAGGGCAGTTCAATGAGCAGTTCTTC.

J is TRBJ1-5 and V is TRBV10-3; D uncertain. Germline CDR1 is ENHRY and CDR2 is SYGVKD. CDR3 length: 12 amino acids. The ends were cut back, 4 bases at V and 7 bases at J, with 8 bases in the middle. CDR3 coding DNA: TGTGCCATCAGTGGGGAAGGGCAGCCCCAGCATTTT. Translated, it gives CAISGEGQPQHF.

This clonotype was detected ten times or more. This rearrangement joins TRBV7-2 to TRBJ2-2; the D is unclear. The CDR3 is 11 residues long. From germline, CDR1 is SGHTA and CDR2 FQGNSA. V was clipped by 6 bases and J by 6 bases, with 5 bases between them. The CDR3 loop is CASSASGELFF. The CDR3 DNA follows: TGTGCCAGCAGTGCTTCCGGGGAGCTGTTTTTT.

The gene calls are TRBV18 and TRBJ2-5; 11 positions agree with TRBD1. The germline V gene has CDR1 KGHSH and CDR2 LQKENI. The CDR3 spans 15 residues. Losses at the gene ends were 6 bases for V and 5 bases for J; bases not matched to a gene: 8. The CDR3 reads CASSPGQGAWETQYF. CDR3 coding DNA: TGTGCCAGCTCCCCAGGACAGGGGGCATGGGAGACCCAGTACTTC.

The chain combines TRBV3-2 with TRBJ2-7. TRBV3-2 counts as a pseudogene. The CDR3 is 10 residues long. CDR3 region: CASSPYEQYV. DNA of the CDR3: TGTGCCAGCAGCCCGTACGAGCAGTACGTC.

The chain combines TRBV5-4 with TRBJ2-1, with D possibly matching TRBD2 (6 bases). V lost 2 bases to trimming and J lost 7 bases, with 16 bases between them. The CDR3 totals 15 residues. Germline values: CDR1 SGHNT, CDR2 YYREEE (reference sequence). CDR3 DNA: TGTGCCAGCAGCTTTGATACGGGAGTGGGGAATGAGCAGTTCTTC. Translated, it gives CASSFDTGVGNEQFF. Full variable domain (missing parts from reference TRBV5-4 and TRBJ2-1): ETGVTQSPTHLIKTRGQQVTLRCSSQSGHNTVSWYQQALGQGPQFIFQYYREEENGRGNFPPRFSGLQFPNYSSELNVNALELDDSALYLCASSFDTGVGNEQFFGPGTRLTVL.

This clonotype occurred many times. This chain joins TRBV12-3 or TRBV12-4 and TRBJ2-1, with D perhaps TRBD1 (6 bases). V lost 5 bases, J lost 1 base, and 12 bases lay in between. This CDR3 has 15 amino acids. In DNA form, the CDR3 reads TGTGCCAGCAGTCTAACAGGGAAGTCCTACAATGAGCAGTTCTTC. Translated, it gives CASSLTGKSYNEQFF.

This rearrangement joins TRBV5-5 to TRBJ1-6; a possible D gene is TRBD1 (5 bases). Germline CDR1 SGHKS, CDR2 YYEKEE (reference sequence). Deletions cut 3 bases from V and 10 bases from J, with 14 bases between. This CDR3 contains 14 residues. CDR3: CASSSTAGESPLHF. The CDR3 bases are TGTGCCAGCAGCTCTACCGCGGGGGAGTCACCCCTCCACTTT. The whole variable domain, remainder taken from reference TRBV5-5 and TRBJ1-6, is DAGVTQSPTHLIKTRGQQVTLRCSPISGHKSVSWYQQVLGQGPQFIFQYYEKEERGRGNFPDRFSARQFPNYSSELNVNALLLGDSALYLCASSSTAGESPLHFGNGTRLTVT.